The 9 T cell receptor beta chains presented below share a single source sample, sequenced in a study of vaccination and CD4 T cells after COVID-19. The study sequenced cultured CD4+ T cell DNA using the Oncomine TCR Beta short-read assay. TCRdb independently ran MiXCR on the PCR reads; one entry per CDR3 protein. The data show about 15,000 distinct CDR3 sequences, with about 56% seen just once and about a fifth held by the top ten. These receptors have no known antigen. Treatment specified: approximately 9-day PBMC culture with coronavirus spike peptide pools or control peptides (ViraFEST assay). The specimen comprised CD4+ T cells from blood, cultured in vitro, sampled before SARS-CoV-2 vaccination. The receptors shown here come from a human donor who had recovered from COVID-19.

The rearrangement links TRBV24-1 to TRBJ2-1, with D maybe TRBD2 (6 bases). Germline V gene lookup returns CDR1 KGHDR and CDR2 SFDVKD. Trimming left V 5 bases short and J 0 bases short, with 7 bases between. CDR3 length: 14 amino acids. In DNA form, the CDR3 reads TGTGCCACCAGTGTTAGCGGCTCCTACAATGAGCAGTTCTTC. This codes for CATSVSGSYNEQFF.

The V and J genes are TRBV24-1 and TRBJ2-3; D is unclear. CDR3 length: 12 residues. Trimming took off 4 bases at V and 4 bases at J, with 5 bases between the two ends. Germline loops: CDR1 KGHDR, CDR2 SFDVKD. In nucleotides, the CDR3 is TGTGCCACCAGTGAGGCTGCAGATACGCAGTATTTT. This gives the protein CATSEAADTQYF.

This clonotype was observed a handful of times. The V call is TRBV20-1, the J call TRBJ2-1, with D uncertain. This CDR3 region has 14 residues. CDR1 DFQATT and CDR2 SNEGSKA come from the germline V gene (reference sequence). Trimming took off 0 bases at V and 3 bases at J, with 9 bases between the two ends. The CDR3 loop reads CSARDPYDYNEQFF. The DNA of the CDR3 is TGCAGTGCTAGAGACCCTTACGACTACAATGAGCAGTTCTTC.

CDR3 residues: CSARGGGVSTEAFF. The CDR3 DNA reads TGCAGTGCTAGGGGAGGTGGGGTGAGCACTGAAGCTTTCTTT. The rearrangement uses TRBV20-1 and TRBJ1-1, with D unresolved. The CDR3 covers 14 residues. V was shortened by 3 bases and J by 4 bases, with 15 bases between the two germline ends. The germline V gene has CDR1 DFQATT and CDR2 SNEGSKA (reference sequence).

CDR3 region: CASSPRGVGGPETQYF. CDR3 in DNA: TGTGCCAGCAGCCCGAGGGGTGTGGGAGGCCCAGAGACCCAGTACTTC. The chain has TRBV5-8 and TRBJ2-5; a weak D match, TRBD2 (6 bases). Germline V gives CDR1 SGHTS, CDR2 YDEGEE. CDR3 size: 16 residues. V lost 4 bases, J lost 4 bases, and 20 bases lay in between.

The V and J genes are TRBV7-9 and TRBJ1-2, with a possible D match to TRBD1 (5 bases). Trimming removed 5 bases from V and 6 bases from J, with 13 bases in between. This CDR3 has 13 amino acids. Germline V CDR1 and CDR2: SEHNR, FQNEAQ (reference sequence). CDR3: CASSQTVFDGYTF. The CDR3 bases are TGTGCCAGCAGCCAGACAGTCTTTGATGGCTACACCTTC.

V usage is TRBV19 and J usage is TRBJ2-3; D is uncertain. Trimming stripped 5 bases from V and 3 bases from J, with 18 bases between. From germline, CDR1 is LNHDA and CDR2 SQIVND (reference sequence). This CDR3 comprises 16 residues. The CDR3 spells CASSGDSTPSTDTQYF. The DNA for the CDR3 is TGTGCCAGTAGTGGCGACTCTACCCCATCTACAGATACGCAGTATTTT.

The chain carries TRBV20-1 and TRBJ1-5; 8 nucleotides line up with TRBD1. This CDR3 has 14 residues. V shed 0 bases, J shed 5 bases, and the junction held 3 bases outside the gene matches. Germline-derived CDR1 and CDR2 are DFQATT and SNEGSKA (reference sequence). The CDR3 here is CSAREGQDHQPQHF. Written as DNA, the CDR3 is TGCAGTGCTAGAGAGGGACAGGATCATCAGCCCCAGCATTTT.

The chain is built from TRBV7-2 and TRBJ2-7; no definite D call. V shed 1 base and J shed 0 bases, with 10 bases lying between them. Germline V gene sequence: CDR1 SGHTA, CDR2 FQGNSA. This CDR3 comprises 15 residues. In DNA form, the CDR3 reads TGTGCCAGCAGCTTAGGGACGGCGAGCTCCTACGAGCAGTACTTC. Protein: CASSLGTASSYEQYF. Full variable domain (missing parts from reference TRBV7-2 and TRBJ2-7): GAGVSQSPSNKVTEKGKDVELRCDPISGHTALYWYRQSLGQGLEFLIYFQGNSAPDKSGLPSDRFSAERTGGSVSTLTIQRTQQEDSAVYLCASSLGTASSYEQYFGPGTRLTVT.